The source of this T cell receptor beta chain is a study of T-cell reconstitution after alpha-beta-depleted transplantation in children. Germline V gene sequence: CDR1 MNHNS, CDR2 SASEGT. V lost 4 bases and J lost 2; bases outside the gene matches: 7. The CDR3 runs to 19 residues. The study's findings and limits: A year post-transplant, T-cell counts and diversity derived mostly from newly produced T cells. It was surviving recipient T cells and thymic progenitors that gave some patients high TCRbeta diversity at day 60. About two months after transplant, alpha-beta T cells reportedly came from several hundred expanded graft clones.

As concerns this clonotype: Its target is not known.

Unique molecular identifiers were built into the TCRbeta library. MiXCR, run by TCRdb on the PCR reads, gives a single entry per CDR3 protein. In the table there are a few hundred thousand distinct CDR3 sequences, 43% of which are singletons. This clonotype was obtained from a girl aged 2 to 9 with aplastic anemia, due to receive a stem cell transplant. This chain uses TRBV6-1 with TRBJ2-2; 16 bases line up with TRBD2. The source was PBMCs, collected before TCRalphabeta/CD19-depleted stem cell transplant. The CDR3 nucleotides are TGTGCCAGCAGTGCGGGGACTAGCGGGAGGGCCTTCAACACCGGGGAGCTGTTTTTT. Residues: CASSAGTSGRAFNTGELFF.